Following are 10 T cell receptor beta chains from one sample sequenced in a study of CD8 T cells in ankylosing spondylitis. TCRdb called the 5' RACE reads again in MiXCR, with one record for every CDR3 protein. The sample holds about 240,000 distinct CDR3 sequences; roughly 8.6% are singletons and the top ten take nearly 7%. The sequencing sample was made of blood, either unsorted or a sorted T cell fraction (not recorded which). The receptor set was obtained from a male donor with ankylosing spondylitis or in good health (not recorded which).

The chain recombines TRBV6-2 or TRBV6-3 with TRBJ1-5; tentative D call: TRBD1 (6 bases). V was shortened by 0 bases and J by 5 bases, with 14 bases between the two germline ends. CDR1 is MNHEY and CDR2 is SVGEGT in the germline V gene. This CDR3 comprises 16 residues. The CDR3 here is CASSYSKVTGHQPQHF. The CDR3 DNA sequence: TGTGCCAGCAGTTACTCGAAGGTCACAGGGCATCAGCCCCAGCATTTT.

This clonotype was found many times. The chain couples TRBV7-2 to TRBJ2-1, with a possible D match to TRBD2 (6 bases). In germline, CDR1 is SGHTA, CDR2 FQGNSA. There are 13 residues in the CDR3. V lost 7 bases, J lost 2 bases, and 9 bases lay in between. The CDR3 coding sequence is TGTGCCAGCATAGGGACTGCCTACAATGAGCAGTTCTTC. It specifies CASIGTAYNEQFF.

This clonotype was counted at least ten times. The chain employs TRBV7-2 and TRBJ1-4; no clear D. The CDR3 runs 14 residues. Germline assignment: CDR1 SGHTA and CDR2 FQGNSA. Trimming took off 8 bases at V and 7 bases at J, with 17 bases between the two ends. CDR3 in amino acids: CASRKTDVSEKLFF. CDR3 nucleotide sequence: TGTGCCAGCCGCAAGACCGACGTCAGTGAAAAACTGTTTTTT.

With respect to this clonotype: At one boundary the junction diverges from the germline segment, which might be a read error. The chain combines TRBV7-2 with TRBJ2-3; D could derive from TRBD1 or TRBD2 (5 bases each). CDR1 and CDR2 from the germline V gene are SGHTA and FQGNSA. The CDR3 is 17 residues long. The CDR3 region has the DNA TGTGCCAGCAGCTCACGCCCGCTAGCAGCTAGCACAGGTACGCAGTATTTT. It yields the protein CASSSRPLAASTGTQYF.

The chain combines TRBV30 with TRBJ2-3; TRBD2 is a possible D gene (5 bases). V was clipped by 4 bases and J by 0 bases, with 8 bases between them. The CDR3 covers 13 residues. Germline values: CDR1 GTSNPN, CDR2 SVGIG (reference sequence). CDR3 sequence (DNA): TGTGCCTGGAACCGGGATAGCACAGATACGCAGTATTTT. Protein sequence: CAWNRDSTDTQYF.

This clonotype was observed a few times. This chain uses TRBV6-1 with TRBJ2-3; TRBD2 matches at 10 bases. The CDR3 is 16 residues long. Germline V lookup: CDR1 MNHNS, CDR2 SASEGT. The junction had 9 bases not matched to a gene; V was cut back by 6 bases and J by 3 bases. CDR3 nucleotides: TGTGCCAGCAGCCCTGGACTAGCGGTACCAACAGATACGCAGTATTTT. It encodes CASSPGLAVPTDTQYF.

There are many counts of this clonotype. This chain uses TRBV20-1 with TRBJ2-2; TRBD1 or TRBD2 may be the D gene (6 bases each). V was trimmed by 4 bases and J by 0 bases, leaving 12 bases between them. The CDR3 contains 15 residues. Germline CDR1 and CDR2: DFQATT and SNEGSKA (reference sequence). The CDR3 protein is CSAKVGGPNTGELFF. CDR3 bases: TGCAGTGCTAAGGTTGGGGGGCCGAACACCGGGGAGCTGTTTTTT.

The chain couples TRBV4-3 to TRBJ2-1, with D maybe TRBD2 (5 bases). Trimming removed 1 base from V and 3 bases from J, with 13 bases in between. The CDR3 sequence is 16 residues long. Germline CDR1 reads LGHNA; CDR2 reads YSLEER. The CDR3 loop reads CASSQVELGIYNEQFF. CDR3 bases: TGCGCCAGCAGCCAAGTCGAACTAGGGATCTACAATGAGCAGTTCTTC.

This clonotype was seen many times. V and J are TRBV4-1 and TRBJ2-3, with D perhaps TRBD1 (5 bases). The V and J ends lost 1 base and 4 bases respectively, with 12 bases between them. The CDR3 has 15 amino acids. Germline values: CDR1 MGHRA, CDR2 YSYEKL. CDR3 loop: CASSQGQSVADTQYF. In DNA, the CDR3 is TGCGCCAGCAGCCAAGGACAGAGCGTAGCAGATACGCAGTATTTT.

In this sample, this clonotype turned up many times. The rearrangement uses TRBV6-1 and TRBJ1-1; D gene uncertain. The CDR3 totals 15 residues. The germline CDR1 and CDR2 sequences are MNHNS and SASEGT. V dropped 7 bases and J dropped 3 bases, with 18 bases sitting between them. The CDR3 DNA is TGTGCCAGCATTCAAAAAGGAGGAGTCTACACTGAAGCTTTCTTT. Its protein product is CASIQKGGVYTEAFF.